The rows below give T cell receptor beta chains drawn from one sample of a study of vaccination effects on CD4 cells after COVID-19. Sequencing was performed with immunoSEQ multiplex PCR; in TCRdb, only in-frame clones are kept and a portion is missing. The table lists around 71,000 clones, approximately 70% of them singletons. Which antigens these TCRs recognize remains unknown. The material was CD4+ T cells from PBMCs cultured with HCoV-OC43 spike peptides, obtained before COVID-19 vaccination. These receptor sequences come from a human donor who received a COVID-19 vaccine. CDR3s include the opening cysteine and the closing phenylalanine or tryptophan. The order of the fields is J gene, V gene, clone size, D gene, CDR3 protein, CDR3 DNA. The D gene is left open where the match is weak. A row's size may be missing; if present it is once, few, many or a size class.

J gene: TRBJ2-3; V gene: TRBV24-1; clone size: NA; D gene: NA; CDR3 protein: CATSGARGTDTQYF; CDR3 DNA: TGTGCCACCAGTGGCGCCAGGGGCACAGATACGCAGTATTTT
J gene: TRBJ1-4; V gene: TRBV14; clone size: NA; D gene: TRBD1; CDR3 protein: CASSRGQAGNEKLFF; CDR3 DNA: TGTGCCAGCAGCCGCGGACAGGCCGGTAATGAAAAACTGTTTTTT
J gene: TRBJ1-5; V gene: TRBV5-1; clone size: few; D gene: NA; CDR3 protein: CASSTGGGSQPQHF; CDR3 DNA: TGCGCCAGCAGCACCGGTGGGGGGTCTCAGCCCCAGCATTTT
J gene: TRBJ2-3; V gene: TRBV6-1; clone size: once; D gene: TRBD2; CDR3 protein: CASSELAGGNTDTQYF; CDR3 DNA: TGTGCCAGCAGTGAATTAGCGGGGGGGAACACAGATACGCAGTATTTT
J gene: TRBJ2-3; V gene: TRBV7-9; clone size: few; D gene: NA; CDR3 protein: CASSAHTGTDTQYF; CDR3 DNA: TGTGCCAGCAGCGCCCATACAGGCACAGATACGCAGTATTTT
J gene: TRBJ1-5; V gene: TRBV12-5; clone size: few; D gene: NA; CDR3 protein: CASGLGISHNQPQHF; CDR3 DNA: TGTGCTAGTGGTTTGGGCATAAGCCACAATCAGCCCCAGCATTTT
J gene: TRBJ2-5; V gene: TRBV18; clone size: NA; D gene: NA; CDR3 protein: CASSPLQSQETQYF; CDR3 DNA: TGTGCCAGCTCACCACTACAGAGCCAAGAGACCCAGTACTTC
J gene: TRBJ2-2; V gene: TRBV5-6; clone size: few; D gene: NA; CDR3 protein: CASSLAAGELFF; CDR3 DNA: TGTGCCAGCAGCTTGGCTGCCGGGGAGCTGTTTTTT
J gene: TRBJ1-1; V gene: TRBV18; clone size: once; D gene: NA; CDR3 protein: CASSFGVPMNTEAFF; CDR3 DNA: TGTGCCAGCTCATTTGGGGTTCCAATGAACACTGAAGCTTTCTTT
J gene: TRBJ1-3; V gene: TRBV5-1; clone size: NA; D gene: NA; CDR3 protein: CASASAFGNTIYF; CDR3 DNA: TGCGCCAGCGCTAGTGCTTTTGGAAACACCATATATTTT
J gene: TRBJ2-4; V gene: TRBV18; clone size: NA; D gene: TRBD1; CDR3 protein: CASSRGQGPYLAKNIQYF; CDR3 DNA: TGTGCCAGCTCACGCGGACAGGGGCCCTACCTAGCCAAAAACATTCAGTACTTC
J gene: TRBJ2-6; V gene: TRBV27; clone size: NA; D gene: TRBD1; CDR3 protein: CASSLGTGNPPGANVLTF; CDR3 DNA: TGTGCCAGCAGTTTGGGGACAGGGAACCCACCTGGGGCCAACGTCCTGACTTTC
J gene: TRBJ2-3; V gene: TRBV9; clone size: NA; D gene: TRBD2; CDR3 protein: CASSVGRASGTFTDTQYF; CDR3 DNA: TGTGCCAGCAGCGTAGGTCGGGCTAGCGGAACCTTCACAGATACGCAGTATTTT
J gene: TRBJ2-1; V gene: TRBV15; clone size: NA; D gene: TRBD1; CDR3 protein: CATKARGRNEQFF; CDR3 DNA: TGTGCCACCAAGGCGAGGGGGCGCAATGAGCAGTTCTTC
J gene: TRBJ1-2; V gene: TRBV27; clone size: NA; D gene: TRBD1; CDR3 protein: CASGSLGQGRGYGYTF; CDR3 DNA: TGTGCCAGCGGCTCCCTGGGACAGGGTCGGGGCTATGGCTACACCTTC
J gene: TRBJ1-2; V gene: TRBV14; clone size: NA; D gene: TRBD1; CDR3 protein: CASSHGGRGANYGYTF; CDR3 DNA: TGTGCCAGCAGCCATGGTGGCAGGGGGGCAAACTATGGCTACACCTTC
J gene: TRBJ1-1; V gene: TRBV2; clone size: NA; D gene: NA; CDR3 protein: CASSLTGGMNTEAFF; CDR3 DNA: TGTGCCAGCAGTCTAACGGGGGGGATGAACACTGAAGCTTTCTTT
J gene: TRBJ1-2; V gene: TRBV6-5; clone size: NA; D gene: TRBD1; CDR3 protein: CASNEGQGGRYGYTF; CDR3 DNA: TGTGCCAGCAACGAAGGGCAGGGGGGCAGGTATGGCTACACCTTC
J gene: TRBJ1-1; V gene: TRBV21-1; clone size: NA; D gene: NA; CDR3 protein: CASTDFGEREANTEAFF; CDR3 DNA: TGTGCCAGCACGGACTTCGGGGAACGGGAGGCGAACACTGAAGCTTTCTTT
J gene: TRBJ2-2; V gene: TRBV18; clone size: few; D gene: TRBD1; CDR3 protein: CASSLQGAPDTGELFF; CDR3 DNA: TGTGCCAGCTCATTACAGGGGGCCCCTGACACCGGGGAGCTGTTTTTT
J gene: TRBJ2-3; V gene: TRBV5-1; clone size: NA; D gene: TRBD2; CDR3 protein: CASSLGIAGVTDTQYF; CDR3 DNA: TGCGCCAGCAGCTTGGGGATAGCGGGGGTGACAGATACGCAGTATTTT
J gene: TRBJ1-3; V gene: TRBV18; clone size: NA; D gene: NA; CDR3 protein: CASSPGVASGNTIYF; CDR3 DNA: TGTGCCAGCTCACCAGGAGTAGCCTCTGGAAACACCATATATTTT
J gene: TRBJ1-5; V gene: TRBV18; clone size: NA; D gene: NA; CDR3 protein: CASSPSGNQPQHF; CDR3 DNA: TGTGCCAGCTCACCGTCCGGGAATCAGCCCCAGCATTTT
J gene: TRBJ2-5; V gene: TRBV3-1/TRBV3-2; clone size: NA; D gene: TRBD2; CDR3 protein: CASSQGLAVGETQYF; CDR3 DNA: TGTGCCAGCAGCCAAGGACTAGCAGTGGGGGAGACCCAGTACTTC
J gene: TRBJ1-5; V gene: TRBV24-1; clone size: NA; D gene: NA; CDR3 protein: CATSDSGGVKQPQHF; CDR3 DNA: TGTGCCACCAGTGATTCTGGAGGGGTCAAACAGCCCCAGCATTTT
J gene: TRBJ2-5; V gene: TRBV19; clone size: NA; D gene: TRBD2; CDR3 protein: CASTMRGRGGETQYF; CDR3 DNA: TGTGCCAGTACCATGCGAGGGCGCGGGGGAGAGACCCAGTACTTC
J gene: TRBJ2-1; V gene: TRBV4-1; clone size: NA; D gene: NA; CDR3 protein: CASSHLPGANEQFF; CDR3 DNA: TGCGCCAGCAGCCACCTTCCAGGTGCCAATGAGCAGTTCTTC
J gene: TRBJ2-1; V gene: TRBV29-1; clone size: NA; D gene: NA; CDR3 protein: CSYNRDSYNEQFF; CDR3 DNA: TGCAGCTATAACAGGGACTCCTACAATGAGCAGTTCTTC
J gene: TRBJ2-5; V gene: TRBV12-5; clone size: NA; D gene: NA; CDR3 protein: CASGLVAVGQETQYF; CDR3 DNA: TGTGCTAGTGGTTTGGTAGCGGTCGGTCAAGAGACCCAGTACTTC
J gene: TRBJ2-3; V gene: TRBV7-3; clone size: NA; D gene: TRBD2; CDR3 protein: CASSLSGGGQGDTQYF; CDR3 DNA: TGTGCCAGCAGCTTAAGCGGGGGGGGCCAGGGGGATACGCAGTATTTT
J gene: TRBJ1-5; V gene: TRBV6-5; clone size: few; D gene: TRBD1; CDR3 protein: CATSTQGVSNQPQHF; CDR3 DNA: TGTGCCACTTCTACACAGGGGGTTAGCAATCAGCCCCAGCATTTT
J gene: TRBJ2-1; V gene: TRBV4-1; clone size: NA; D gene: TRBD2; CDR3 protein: CASSHPSGGAFEQFF; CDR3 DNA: TGCGCCAGCAGCCACCCTAGCGGGGGGGCATTTGAGCAGTTCTTC
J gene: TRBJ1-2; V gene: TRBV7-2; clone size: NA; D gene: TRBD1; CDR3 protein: CASRDRLYGYTF; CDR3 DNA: TGTGCCAGCCGGGACAGACTCTATGGCTACACCTTC
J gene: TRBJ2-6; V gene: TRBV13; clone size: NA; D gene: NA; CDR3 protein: CASSMPGGSGANVLTF; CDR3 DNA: TGTGCCAGCAGCATGCCCGGGGGCTCTGGGGCCAACGTCCTGACTTTC
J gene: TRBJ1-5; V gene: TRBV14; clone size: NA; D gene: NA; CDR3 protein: CASSQGRDGRKSNQPQHF; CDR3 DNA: TGTGCCAGCAGCCAAGGGCGGGACGGCCGAAAGAGCAATCAGCCCCAGCATTTT
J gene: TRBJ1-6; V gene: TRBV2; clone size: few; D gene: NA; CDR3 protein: CASRDPGEVTSPLHF; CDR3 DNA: TGTGCCAGCAGGGACCCAGGGGAAGTAACTTCACCCCTCCACTTT
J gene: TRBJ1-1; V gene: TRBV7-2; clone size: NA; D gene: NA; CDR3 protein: CASSFSPNTEAFF; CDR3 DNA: TGTGCCAGCAGCTTCTCACCGAACACTGAAGCTTTCTTT
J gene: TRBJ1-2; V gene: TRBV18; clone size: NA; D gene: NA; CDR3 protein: CASSRGQDDGYTF; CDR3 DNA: TGTGCCAGCTCACGAGGGCAGGACGATGGCTACACCTTC
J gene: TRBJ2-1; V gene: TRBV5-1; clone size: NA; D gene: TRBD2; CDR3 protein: CASSFGLAGVDEQFF; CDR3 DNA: TGCGCCAGCAGCTTCGGACTAGCGGGGGTAGATGAGCAGTTCTTC
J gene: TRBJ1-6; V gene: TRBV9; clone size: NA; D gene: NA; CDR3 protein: CASSPRQVNSPLHF; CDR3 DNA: TGTGCCAGCAGCCCCCGACAGGTGAATTCACCCCTCCACTTT
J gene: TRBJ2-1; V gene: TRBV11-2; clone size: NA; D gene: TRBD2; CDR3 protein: CASSLSGGASYEQFF; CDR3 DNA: TGTGCCAGCAGCCTTAGCGGGGGGGCATCTTACGAGCAGTTCTTC
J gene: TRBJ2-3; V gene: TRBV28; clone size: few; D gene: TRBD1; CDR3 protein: CASLNRGRTDTQYF; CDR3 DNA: TGTGCCAGCCTTAACAGGGGTCGCACAGATACGCAGTATTTT
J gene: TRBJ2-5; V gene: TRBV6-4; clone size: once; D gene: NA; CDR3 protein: CASSFPGHKETQYF; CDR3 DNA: TGTGCCAGCAGTTTTCCAGGTCACAAAGAGACCCAGTACTTC
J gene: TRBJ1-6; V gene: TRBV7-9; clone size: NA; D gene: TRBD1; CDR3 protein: CASSSTAGTGFSPLHF; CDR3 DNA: TGTGCCAGCAGCTCAACCGCCGGGACAGGGTTTTCACCCCTCCACTTT
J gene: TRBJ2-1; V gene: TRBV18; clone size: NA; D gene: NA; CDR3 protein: CASSPLSGSSYNEQFF; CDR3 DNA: TGTGCCAGCTCCCCTTTAAGCGGTAGCTCCTACAATGAGCAGTTCTTC
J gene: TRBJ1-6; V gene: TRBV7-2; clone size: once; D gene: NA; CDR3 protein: CASSLVASTYNSPLHF; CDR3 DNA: TGTGCCAGCAGCTTAGTTGCGAGCACCTATAATTCACCCCTCCACTTT
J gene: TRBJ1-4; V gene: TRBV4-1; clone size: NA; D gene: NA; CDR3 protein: CASSLSAREKLFF; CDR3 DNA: TGCGCCAGCAGCCTAAGTGCGAGGGAAAAACTGTTTTTT
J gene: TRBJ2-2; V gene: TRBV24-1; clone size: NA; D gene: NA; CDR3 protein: CATSGEKTKGVSTGELFF; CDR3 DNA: TGTGCCACCAGTGGGGAGAAGACGAAAGGGGTGAGCACCGGGGAGCTGTTTTTT
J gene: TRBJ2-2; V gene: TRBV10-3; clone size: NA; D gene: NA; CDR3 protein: CAISEGGLQTGELFF; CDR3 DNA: TGTGCCATCAGTGAGGGGGGCCTTCAGACCGGGGAGCTGTTTTTT
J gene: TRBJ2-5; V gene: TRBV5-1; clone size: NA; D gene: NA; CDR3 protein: CASMRGFGETQYF; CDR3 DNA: TGCGCCAGCATGCGGGGTTTCGGGGAGACCCAGTACTTC
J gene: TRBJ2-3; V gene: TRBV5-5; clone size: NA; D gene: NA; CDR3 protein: CASSPPTDTSTDTQYF; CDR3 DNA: TGTGCCAGCAGCCCTCCGACAGATACTAGCACAGATACGCAGTATTTT